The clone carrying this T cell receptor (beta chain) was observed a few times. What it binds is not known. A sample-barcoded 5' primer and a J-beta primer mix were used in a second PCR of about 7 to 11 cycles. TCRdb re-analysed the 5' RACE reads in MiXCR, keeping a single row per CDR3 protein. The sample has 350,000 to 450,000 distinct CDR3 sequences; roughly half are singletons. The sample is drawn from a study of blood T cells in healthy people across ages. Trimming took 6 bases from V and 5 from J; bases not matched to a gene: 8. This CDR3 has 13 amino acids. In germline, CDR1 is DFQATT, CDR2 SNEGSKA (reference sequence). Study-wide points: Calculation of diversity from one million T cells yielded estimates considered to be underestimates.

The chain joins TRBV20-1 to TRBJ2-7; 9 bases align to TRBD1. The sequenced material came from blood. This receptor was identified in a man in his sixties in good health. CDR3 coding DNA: TGCAGTGCGGGGGGACAGGGAGTCCACGAGCAGTACTTC. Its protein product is CSAGGQGVHEQYF.